This paragraph reports one T cell receptor (beta chain). In germline, CDR1 is MNHEY, CDR2 SVGEGT. This CDR3 contains 14 residues. Trimming took 2 bases from V and 7 from J, leaving 12 bases between them. Treatment reported: 15 to 20 received Ad26.COV2.S at low or high dose, single or two shots; roughly 5 received placebo; per-sample allocation not given. Vaccine and placebo recipients were sampled on day 63 after the first injection. Sequenced by immunoSEQ multiplex PCR; TCRdb stores in-frame clones only, minus some. The top ten hold 9.5% to 15% of the sample, which has about 480,000 clones, roughly 87% seen once. This entry comes from a study of Ad26.COV2.S vaccination and SARS-CoV-2 variants.

The sequenced sample was peripheral blood, obtained in a trial of Ad26.COV2.S vaccine versus placebo. The source of this sequence is a person between 18 and 60 years old who received the Ad26.COV2.S COVID-19 vaccine or a placebo. The chain joins TRBV6-2 or TRBV6-3 to TRBJ1-5, with D possibly matching TRBD1 (6 bases). CDR3 sequence: CASSYQGPGQPQHF. The CDR3 nucleotides are TGTGCCAGCAGTTACCAGGGGCCAGGCCAGCCCCAGCATTTT.